This T cell receptor (beta chain) is from a study of cytomegalovirus exposure and HLA in healthy donors. The study's findings and limits: A later analysis showed TCR association rates differing by HLA locus, peaking at DRB1 and lowest at HLA-C. Most of the TCR beta V segments (in an earlier analysis) were productive either about 87% or about 30% of the time. The authors later linked a missense DCLRE1C variant to TCR beta V- and J-gene trimming. There were a few CMV-associated chains whose specificity for CMV antigens was confirmed in vitro.

PCR employed 60 Vbeta and 13 Jbeta primers. Assay used: immunoSEQ multiplex PCR; TCRdb lists only in-frame clones, some missing. This sample has 150,000 to 200,000 clones; roughly 84% occur once, and the top ten carry about 1%. The CDR3 contains 17 residues. Germline V gene lookup returns CDR1 SGHDT and CDR2 YYEEEE. With 1 base removed from V and 0 bases from J, the gap between germline ends came to 14 bases. Of note for this clone: The antigen is unknown.

What was sequenced was PBMCs. This TCR was sampled from a man between 25 and 39 years old in good health and CMV-seronegative. The V gene is TRBV5-6, the J gene TRBJ1-3; a weak D match, TRBD1 (5 bases). CDR3 sequence (DNA): TGTGCCAGCAGCTTGTGGGGTGGGGCGCCCTCTGGAAACACCATATATTTT. Translating gives CASSLWGGAPSGNTIYF. Together with reference TRBV5-6 and TRBJ1-3, the CDR3 gives the full variable domain: DAGVTQSPTHLIKTRGQQVTLRCSPKSGHDTVSWYQQALGQGPQFIFQYYEEEERQRGNFPDRFSGHQFPNYSSELNVNALLLGDSALYLCASSLWGGAPSGNTIYFGEGSWLTVV.